There are a few counts of the clone carrying this T cell receptor beta chain. Its antigen is not known. The CDR3 is 11 amino acids. Trimming removed 5 bases from V and 4 bases from J, with 6 bases in between. CDR1 and CDR2 from the germline V gene are GTSNPN and SVGIG (reference sequence). With the ViraFEST assay, the study expanded antigen-specific CD4+ T cells using viral peptide pools, then sequenced them. Culturing for about 10 days preceded CD4+ T cell isolation. People in the vaccine group had not been infected with SARS-CoV-2 before, and their nucleocapsid antibodies were negative. The sample comes from a study of vaccination effects on CD4 cells after COVID-19. Method: immunoSEQ multiplex PCR; TCRdb's copy keeps in-frame clones and lacks some. The sample lists 35,000 to 45,000 clones, roughly 62% occurring once. General study findings and limits: The study found marked clonal contraction of infection- and vaccine-induced clones late after vaccination.

The sample here was CD4+ T cells from PBMCs cultured with HCoV-OC43 spike peptides, taken before COVID-19 vaccination. The subset is: HCoV-OC43 spike overlapping peptide pool stimulation. The chain employs TRBV30 and TRBJ1-3; D not certain. The receptor comes from a human donor who received a COVID-19 vaccine. CDR3 residues: CAWAVGNTIYF. The CDR3, as DNA: TGTGCCTGGGCCGTCGGAAACACCATATATTTT.